This T cell receptor (beta chain) derives from a study of OX40 agonist ivuxolimab in advanced cancers. Looking at the study overall: While on treatment, patients had intravenous ivuxolimab at 0.01 to 10 mg/kg every 2 weeks.

The length of the CDR3 is 14 residues. In germline, CDR1 is LNHDA, CDR2 SQIVND (reference sequence). Trimming took off 4 bases at V and 7 bases at J, with 11 bases between the two ends. Assay used: immunoSEQ multiplex PCR; TCRdb lists only in-frame clones, some missing. The table includes fewer than 85,000 clones, more than 85% detected once. Anyone with autoimmune disease history or systemic immunosuppression was excluded. The sequenced sample was CD4+ or CD8+ T cells sorted from blood, obtained in a trial of the OX40 agonist ivuxolimab. This clonotype was sampled from an adult with an advanced solid tumor such as melanoma, head and neck, liver or kidney cancer. V is TRBV19 and J is TRBJ1-6, with D perhaps TRBD1 (5 bases). DNA of the CDR3: TGTGCCAGTAGTACGGGGGATTTGAATTCACCCCTCCACTTT. It specifies CASSTGDLNSPLHF.